This T cell receptor (beta chain) was identified during a study of T cell changes during pregnancy in multiple sclerosis. TCRdb's copy holds only in-frame clones and misses some; the assay was immunoSEQ multiplex PCR. The sample records some 100,000 clones, approximately 92% being singletons. Trimming removed 4 bases from V and 6 bases from J; junction bases left unmatched: 8. The length of the CDR3 is 15 residues. CDR1 is SGHTA, CDR2 FQGNSA, per germline. V and J are TRBV7-2 and TRBJ1-5; 8 bases map to TRBD1. This TCR came from a female donor with multiple sclerosis, enrolled in a pregnancy study. Material: peripheral blood, obtained in the second trimester of pregnancy. The CDR3 DNA reads TGTGCCAGCAGCTACGGGACAGGCCAAATTCAGCCCCAGCATTTT. The encoded protein is CASSYGTGQIQPQHF.